A selection of T cell receptor beta chains follows, all from one sample in a study of T cell responses to AZD1222 COVID-19 vaccine. TCRdb keeps only in-frame clones here, not all; method: immunoSEQ multiplex PCR. In the table there are 150,000 to 200,000 clones, almost 90% of which are singletons. Sequences were derived from peripheral blood, sampled on day 0 of AZD1222 vaccination. All receptors come from an adult in good health. Both conserved end residues are trimmed from each CDR3. Each record gives: V gene, CDR3 length, CDR3 protein.

>TRBV12-3/TRBV12-4|10
ASRRGPGSYT
>TRBV10-1|11
ASSESHNYEQY
>TRBV6-5|11
ASSYRGRSEAF
>TRBV24-1|10
ATSDLQGSAF
>TRBV4-2|14
ASSRVAPGQNTEAF
>TRBV28|11
ASSRLGGEGYT
>TRBV7-9|13
ASSPGTGVNSPLH
>TRBV7-9|11
ASSGQGNEPQH
>TRBV10-3|14
AISESWRGSSYEQY
>TRBV5-4|13
ASSFSLAPGDEQY
>TRBV6-4|13
ASSDELEGLDEQF
>TRBV6-4|13
ASIKQDGYYQPQH
>TRBV29-1|13
SVEELGASYNEQF
>TRBV28|11
ASSLGRGYEQY
>TRBV6-5|13
ASSYRGASTGELF
>TRBV7-2|14
ASSLDRPGTPYGYT
>TRBV4-3|13
ASSLRDRGIDTQY
>TRBV7-2|13
ASSPRTGDNSPLH
>TRBV4-3|14
ASSQARENAWYGYT
>TRBV4-2|15
ASSQELAGGTYNEQF
>TRBV24-1|13
ATSGSGTGGTEAF
>TRBV28|13
ASSLGTGGSYEQY
>TRBV6-1|13
ASSETPGTNSPLH
>TRBV5-6|12
ASSLIWANEKLF
>TRBV18|14
ASSPPLAGDTYEQY
>TRBV30|11
AWSSTNTGELF
>TRBV5-1|13
ASSLDGTGNQPQH
>TRBV5-6|13
ASWWGDRPYNEQF
>TRBV3-1/TRBV3-2|15
ASSPEKTSGSLYEQY
>TRBV10-1|13
ASSPSGGFGNEQF
>TRBV28|11
ASSSPLSGEQF
>TRBV7-9|11
ASSPGRGHEQF
>TRBV5-1|12
ASNAATQGGEAF
>TRBV6-5|11
ASSYGSNTEAF
>TRBV10-1|18
ASEPPMGGRRWMENQPQH
>TRBV6-4|14
ASKPTSVLSYNEQF
>TRBV9|13
ASSVGSLGAYEQY
>TRBV20-1|9
SAIVDQLQY
>TRBV28|11
ASSPDSNQPQH
>TRBV9|15
ASSGNLPTRKNTEAF
>TRBV7-9|12
ASSSRGPGEPQH
>TRBV29-1|12
SVEGAARDEKLF
>TRBV25-1|11
ASSRGAATEAF
>TRBV5-6|12
ASSPGQGGPEAF
>TRBV7-9|14
ASSWSGGWRENIQY
>TRBV30|10
ASGQLNEKLF
>TRBV29-1|15
SVGTSGRGSSYNEQF
>TRBV19|12
ASSKGHPNTEAF
>TRBV27|10
ASRAEDYGYT
>TRBV3-1/TRBV3-2|12
ASSQGRGPGELF
>TRBV10-3|13
AISEGRQGRSPLH
>TRBV5-1|14
ASSLGPRVSYNEQF
>TRBV5-5|12
ASSSGQGLDEQF